The sequence of this T cell receptor (beta chain) was determined in a study of kidney transplant recipient with SARS-CoV-2 infection. This clonotype was seen ten or more times. MiXCR, applied by TCRdb to the reads, yields one record per CDR3 protein. The data contain fewer than 250,000 distinct CDR3 sequences, 29% of them seen just once; the ten biggest clones take up roughly 7%. The CDR3 contains 16 residues. Germline V gene sequence: CDR1 GTSNPN, CDR2 SVGIG (reference sequence). Deletions cut 0 bases from V and 0 bases from J, with 12 bases between. The sample in question was a blood sample, obtained at baseline and around day 110 from a kidney transplant recipient. The chain couples TRBV30 to TRBJ1-3; TRBD1 is a possible D gene (5 bases). The receptor was isolated from a young adult male patient who had COVID-19 and was a kidney transplant recipient. Certain T cells may be donor cells from the graft. CDR3 sequence (DNA): TGTGCCTGGAGTGTACTCGGGCAGGGCTCTGGAAACACCATATATTTT. It translates to CAWSVLGQGSGNTIYF.